This is a list of T cell receptor beta chains from one sample in a study of identical twins. Via MiXCR, TCRdb re-called the 5' RACE reads, giving one row per CDR3 protein. The sample records over 200,000 distinct CDR3 sequences, more than 9% being singletons. Sequenced: memory T cells sorted from blood. Receptors were obtained from a man aged 45-65 years in good health. The CDR3 runs from the conserved cysteine through the conserved F or W. D genes are given only for firm matches. Size values are once, few and many counts, or a class for expanded clones, and some rows have none.

d_call clone_size j_call v_call cdr3_aa cdr3_nt
. few TRBJ2-7 TRBV7-2 CASSLANYEQYF TGTGCCAGCAGCTTAGCTAACTACGAGCAGTACTTC
TRBD2 . TRBJ2-7 TRBV30 CAWSPPQAGGRKQYF TGTGCCTGGAGTCCCCCCCAAGCGGGAGGGAGGAAGCAGTACTTC
. many TRBJ2-3 TRBV19 CASRSTGKSLDTQYF TGTGCCAGTAGGAGTACAGGGAAAAGCCTCGATACGCAGTATTTT
. many TRBJ1-2 TRBV3-1 CASRGGRGDGYTF TGTGCCAGCCGCGGAGGCAGGGGCGATGGCTACACCTTC
TRBD2 many TRBJ2-3 TRBV2 CASRPSGTSRTDTQYF TGTGCCAGCAGACCATCCGGGACTAGCCGCACAGATACGCAGTATTTT
. many TRBJ2-7 TRBV7-9 CASSSRGNYEQYF TGTGCCAGCAGCTCTCGGGGGAATTACGAGCAGTACTTC
. few TRBJ1-5 TRBV6-1 CASAPPGNQPQHF TGTGCCAGCGCCCCCCCGGGCAATCAGCCCCAGCATTTT
. many TRBJ2-1 TRBV12-3/TRBV12-4 CASSVEGGQQFF TGTGCCAGCAGTGTAGAGGGAGGTCAGCAGTTCTTC
. few TRBJ1-1 TRBV6-5 CASSYGADPNTEAFF TGTGCCAGCAGTTACGGGGCAGACCCTAACACTGAAGCTTTCTTT
. few TRBJ2-1 TRBV10-3 CAISEIGGNRVYNEQFF TGTGCCATCAGTGAGATTGGAGGGAATAGGGTGTACAATGAGCAGTTCTTC
. many TRBJ1-1 TRBV5-1 CASSLDPAINTEAFF TGCGCCAGCAGCTTGGATCCAGCCATTAACACTGAAGCTTTCTTT
TRBD1 . TRBJ1-1 TRBV10-3 CAISGRQGTTEAFF TGTGCCATCAGTGGGAGACAGGGTACCACTGAAGCTTTCTTT
TRBD1 many TRBJ2-6 TRBV10-2 CASSDPRGGLSSGANVLTF TGCGCCAGCAGTGACCCCAGAGGGGGCCTCAGCTCTGGGGCCAACGTCCTGACTTTC
. many TRBJ2-7 TRBV3-1 CASSRVYEQYF TGTGCCAGCAGCCGGGTGTACGAGCAGTACTTC
TRBD1 many TRBJ1-1 TRBV4-2 CASSQAGQGAEAFF TGTGCCAGCAGCCAGGCCGGACAGGGGGCTGAAGCTTTCTTT
TRBD1 . TRBJ2-7 TRBV6-2/TRBV6-3 CASSYPLTGGPYEQYF TGTGCCAGCAGTTACCCACTGACAGGGGGACCCTACGAGCAGTACTTC
TRBD2 few TRBJ2-1 TRBV7-8 CASSSLGGRAVTNEQFF TGTGCCAGCAGCTCCCTTGGCGGGAGGGCAGTAACGAATGAGCAGTTCTTC
. . TRBJ1-4 TRBV7-6 CASSQGQNEKLFF TGTGCCAGCAGCCAGGGGCAAAACGAAAAACTGTTTTTT
. . TRBJ2-3 TRBV5-6 CASSLGTPLQRSTDTQYF TGTGCCAGCAGCTTGGGTACCCCGCTTCAGCGGAGCACAGATACGCAGTATTTT
. . TRBJ2-3 TRBV12-3/TRBV12-4 CASSLAYPYTDTQYF TGTGCCAGCAGTCTAGCTTACCCCTACACAGATACGCAGTATTTT
. few TRBJ2-2 TRBV28 CASRGQGQNTGELFF TGTGCCAGCAGAGGGCAGGGGCAGAACACCGGGGAGCTGTTTTTT
. . TRBJ2-1 TRBV12-3/TRBV12-4 CASSLGPSGHWATHNEQFF TGTGCCAGCAGTTTAGGACCCTCGGGACATTGGGCTACACACAATGAGCAGTTCTTC
. many TRBJ2-2 TRBV30 CACGPSAGELFF TGTGCCTGCGGGCCCTCAGCCGGGGAGCTGTTTTTT
. . TRBJ1-1 TRBV20-1 CSARVGQGGNTEAFF TGCAGTGCTAGAGTAGGGCAGGGAGGGAACACTGAAGCTTTCTTT
. few TRBJ1-6 TRBV5-6 CASSAGGPGDSPLHF TGTGCCAGCAGCGCGGGCGGCCCGGGAGATTCACCCCTCCACTTT
TRBD1 . TRBJ1-3 TRBV20-1 CSARQGAIGNTIYF TGCAGTGCTAGACAGGGGGCGATAGGAAACACCATATATTTT
TRBD2 . TRBJ2-1 TRBV25-1 CASSESTAGGPNRVNEQFF TGTGCCAGCAGTGAAAGTACCGCGGGAGGCCCAAACCGGGTGAATGAGCAGTTCTTC
. many TRBJ2-2 TRBV4-2 CASSQEAGNTGELFF TGTGCCAGCAGCCAAGAGGCTGGAAACACCGGGGAGCTGTTTTTT
. many TRBJ2-1 TRBV29-1 CTTGGPSYNEQFF TGCACGACGGGGGGCCCCTCCTACAATGAGCAGTTCTTC